Listed below are T cell receptor beta chains from one sample, sequenced in a study of blood T cell repertoires in COVID-19. The protocol was immunoSEQ multiplex PCR, while the TCRdb copy is restricted to in-frame clones and leaves out a portion. The table records 50,000 to 65,000 clones, around 87% of them present only once. The sequenced sample was peripheral blood. Every receptor here comes from a human donor in a cohort sampled during active COVID-19. The conserved cysteine and the conserved F or W are not part of the CDR3 here.

v_call	cdr3_aa
TRBV28	ASSFDSVYGYT
TRBV11-2	ASSRDRAEKLF
TRBV28	ASSIPGLMSYEQY
TRBV5-4	ASSRDTRAGANVLT
TRBV28	ASTSGRVAYYNEQF
TRBV11-2	ASSLSYQETQY
TRBV3-1/TRBV3-2	ASSETSGSRHEQF
TRBV2	ASKGDPGEQF
TRBV29-1	SVRDYEQY
TRBV10-2	ASSSGQGPGNTIY
TRBV28	ASSLSTDRRYEQY
TRBV18	ASSPPGATNEKLF
TRBV6-5	ASSYLTGSRYEQY
TRBV9	ASSPGTPFNEQF
TRBV7-8	ASSLFLQGAQGNTIY
TRBV6-1	ASSEDLGAFYEQY
TRBV11-1	ASSWGGSDYGYT
TRBV7-2	ASRAGTSSYNEQF
TRBV6-5	ASSTGRNYGYT
TRBV28	ASSPTGTLGYGYT
TRBV27	ASSWEGSYNEQF
TRBV28	ASSQTSGRIHEQY
TRBV27	ASSRGQGKSNTQY
TRBV6-2/TRBV6-3	ASSYTGTGKNEKLF
TRBV19	ASSSGGGDTQY
TRBV11-2	ASNQQGEQF
TRBV27	ASHHEGTGGAEQY
TRBV2	ASKGLAADGQY
TRBV7-9	ASSVDGTSGAAQY
TRBV6-1	ASSDRQGASYEQY
TRBV3-1/TRBV3-2	ASSPSAGGGGYEQY
TRBV7-9	ASSDTGGATDTQY
TRBV2	ASRGRPSSYNEQF
TRBV4-1	ASSPGQGARYEQY
TRBV19	ASSRGQGRGQPQH
TRBV7-6	ASSLLGGRAEDEQF
TRBV5-3	ARSPGKGGLAWTDTQY
TRBV11-2	ASLYRGSETQY
TRBV6-2/TRBV6-3	ASSYAKGGRNQPQH
TRBV4-2	ASSQARFENIQY
TRBV3-1/TRBV3-2	ASKEGAGNTIY
TRBV11-1	ASSRGYEQY
TRBV6-4	ASKGARDRKNTGELF
TRBV7-9	ASSLDSANTGELF
TRBV18	ASSRRQGYNQPQH
TRBV10-3	AISVQGNTEAF
TRBV11-2	ASSSFRGRGGTGELF
TRBV6-6	ASRDAGGLNSPLH
TRBV11-2	ASSPTGYEQY
TRBV7-8	ASRAGTGVVSYEQY
TRBV3-1/TRBV3-2	ASSPMTRRGPASYEQY
TRBV6-5	ASNRGTGELF
TRBV7-3	ASSLSGRGEQF